The T cell receptor beta chain described here comes from a study of T-cell reconstitution after alpha-beta-depleted transplantation in children. This clonotype was counted at least ten times. Its target is not known. TCRbeta library preparation incorporated unique molecular identifiers. In TCRdb, the PCR reads were re-called with MiXCR into one record per CDR3 protein. The sample contains about 200,000 distinct CDR3 sequences, 5.5% to 7% of which appear only once. Study conclusions and caveats: Several hundred graft clones that had expanded were reportedly the source of alpha-beta T cells about two months after transplant. Newly made T cells mostly supplied T-cell counts and diversity one year after transplant.

CDR3 size: 18 residues. The V and J ends lost 0 bases and 3 bases, in that order; junction bases with no gene match: 6. Germline V gene lookup returns CDR1 SGHRS and CDR2 YFSETQ. The specimen was PBMCs, collected before TCRalphabeta/CD19-depleted stem cell transplant. This sequence originates from a girl less than two years old with combined immunodeficiency, due to receive a stem cell transplant. The rearrangement uses TRBV5-1 and TRBJ2-1; TRBD2 agrees at 13 bases. DNA for the CDR3: TGCGCCAGCAGCTTGGATGGGACTAGCGGGGCCTTCTACAATGAGCAGTTCTTC. It is translated as CASSLDGTSGAFYNEQFF. The whole variable domain, remainder taken from reference TRBV5-1 and TRBJ2-1, is KAGVTQTPRYLIKTRGQQVTLSCSPISGHRSVSWYQQTPGQGLQFLFEYFSETQRNKGNFPGRFSGRQFSNSRSEMNVSTLELGDSALYLCASSLDGTSGAFYNEQFFGPGTRLTVL.